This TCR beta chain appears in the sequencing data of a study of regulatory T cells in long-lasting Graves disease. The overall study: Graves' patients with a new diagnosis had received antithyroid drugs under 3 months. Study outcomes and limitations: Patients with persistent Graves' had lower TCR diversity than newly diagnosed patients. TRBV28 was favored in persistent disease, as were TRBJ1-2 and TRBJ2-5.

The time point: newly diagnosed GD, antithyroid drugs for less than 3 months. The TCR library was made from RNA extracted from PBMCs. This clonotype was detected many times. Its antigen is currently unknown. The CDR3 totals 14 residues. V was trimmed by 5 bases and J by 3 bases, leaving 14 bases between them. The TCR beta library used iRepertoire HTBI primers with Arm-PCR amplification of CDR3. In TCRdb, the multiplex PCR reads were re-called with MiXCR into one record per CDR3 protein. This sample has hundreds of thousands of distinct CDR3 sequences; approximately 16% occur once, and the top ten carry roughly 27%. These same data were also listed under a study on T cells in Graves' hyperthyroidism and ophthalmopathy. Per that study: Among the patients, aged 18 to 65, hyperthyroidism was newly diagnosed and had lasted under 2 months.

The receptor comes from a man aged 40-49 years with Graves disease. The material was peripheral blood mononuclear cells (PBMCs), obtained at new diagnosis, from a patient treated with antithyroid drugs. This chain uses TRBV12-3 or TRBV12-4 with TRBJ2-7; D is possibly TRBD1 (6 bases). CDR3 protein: CASSPTGTSYEQYF. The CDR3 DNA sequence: TGTGCCAGCAGTCCAACCGGGACAAGCTACGAGCAGTACTTC.